This TCR beta chain was captured by sequencing in a study of blood T cell repertoires in COVID-19 (dated by TCRdb to about 2020). Turning to the overall study: Samples covering the acute and convalescent phases of COVID-19 were provided by collaborators in the United States, Italy and Spain. The repertoires were released in a freely available public database intended as a resource for research on the immune response to SARS-CoV-2. The samples were drawn from two sources: the first 160 participants of the ongoing ImmuneRACE study, and approximately 1,300 subjects contributed by 6 global collaborators. A de-identified subject ID, COVID-19 status, age in years and sex were almost always included in the sample metadata. The dataset comprised deeply sampled blood TCRbeta repertoires from subjects exposed to, actively infected with, or recovered from COVID-19. The material from the prospective study consisted of cDNA or gDNA derived from T cells, B-cell-depleted T cells, or PBMCs. Where available, HLA class I and class II types were obtained from metadata supplied by the sample provider rather than from assay-based typing. Study-wide findings and limitations: How much clinical and demographic metadata was included differed by source and by participant, and the metadata was provided uncurated.

The CDR3, cysteine through phenylalanine, is 14 amino acids long. CDR3 DNA only is kept here, 42 bases in frame from base 1. Reading the germline V gene gives CDR1 KGHDR and CDR2 SFDVKD. Relative to germline, V is 3 bases shorter and J is 0 bases shorter, with 6 bases between their ends. TCRbeta CDR3 regions were amplified from genomic DNA using the immunoSEQ Assay, a bias-controlled multiplex PCR. In the authors' own workflow: Within the assay, amplification of reference gene primers was used to estimate how many nucleated cells each sample contained. To quantify the absolute abundance of each unique TCRbeta CDR3 rearrangement, sequence reads were collapsed and filtered. Productive Simpson clonality was computed per sample as the square root of Simpson's diversity index over productive rearrangements. TCRdb carries this immuneACCESS record with in-frame sequences only. Its versions omit some clonotypes, under half of them owing to an unresolved V gene in the studies checked, with the rest unexplained. V and J calls and clone size come straight from that table; D and trimming were deduced from the DNA. Present in this sample are some 80,000 clones, approximately 90% of which were seen just once. The ten largest clones take up roughly a fifth of the sample.

Whole blood was collected in K2EDTA tubes by collaborating institutions according to the institutions' own protocols. Collaborator samples were shipped for TCRbeta analysis as frozen whole blood, isolated PBMCs, or DNA extracted from either sample type. About this clone itself: No cognate antigen has been identified for it. No much larger clone exists at a distance of one base, and base qualities are not known.

The chain was built from TRBV24-1 and TRBJ2-3; no D segment can be confidently identified. The TCR comes from a human donor in a cohort sampled during active COVID-19. The specimen sequenced was peripheral blood. The nucleotide sequence reads as follows: TGTGCCACCAGTGATCCCTCTAGCACAGATACGCAGTATTTT. Translated, it reads CATSDPSSTDTQYF.